The 6 T cell receptor beta chains in this list originate from one sample, sequenced in a study of beta chain features in type 1 diabetes. Study observations and caveats: Shortening of TCRB CDR3s, moderate but significant, appeared in all four CD4+ subsets of Type 1 diabetes patients.

These TCRs' antigens remain unknown. The isolated RNA, all of it, was reverse transcribed, so expressed TCRB transcripts were what got sequenced. The protocol was immunoSEQ multiplex PCR, while the TCRdb copy is restricted to in-frame clones and leaves out a portion. The table lists some 700,000 clones, roughly 13% of them singletons. The specimen was naive CD4+ T cells from blood. The source is a man younger than 35 with type 1 diabetes.

The V call is TRBV11-3, the J call TRBJ1-3; D gene uncertain. The CDR3 spans 14 residues. Germline V CDR1 and CDR2: SGHNT, YENEEA. V lost 1 base, J lost 4 bases, and 8 bases lay in between. The DNA for the CDR3 is TGTGCCAGCAGCTTAGCGGAGCCCGGAAACACCATATATTTT. Residues: CASSLAEPGNTIYF.

This clone has more than one count but fewer than ten. The chain links TRBV30 to TRBJ1-1; 12 bases are a match to TRBD1. CDR1 and CDR2 from the germline V gene are GTSNPN and SVGIG (reference sequence). V was pared by 3 bases and J by 4 bases, with 3 bases of the junction left unmatched. There are 14 residues in the CDR3. The CDR3 region has the DNA TGTGCCTGGAGGGGACAGGGGGCAGTCACTGAAGCTTTCTTT. Its translation is CAWRGQGAVTEAFF. The whole variable domain, filled in from reference TRBV30 and TRBJ1-1, reads SQTIHQWPATLVQPVGSPLSLECTVEGTSNPNLYWYRQAAGRGLQLLFYSVGIGQISSEVPQNLSASRPQDRQFILSSKKLLLSDSGFYLCAWRGQGAVTEAFFGQGTRLTVV.

J is TRBJ2-2 and V is TRBV4-2, with D tentatively TRBD1 (6 bases). The CDR3 runs 17 residues. The ends were cut back, 4 bases at V and 3 bases at J, with 18 bases in the middle. From germline, CDR1 is LGHNA and CDR2 YNFKEQ. The CDR3 reads CASSRSSDRLYTGELFF. In nucleotides, the CDR3 is TGTGCCAGCAGCCGATCGAGCGACAGGCTTTACACCGGGGAGCTGTTTTTT.

The genes are TRBV6-5 and TRBJ1-5; D is unresolved. Germline values: CDR1 MNHEY, CDR2 SVGAGI. The CDR3 extends over 13 amino acids. V gave up 5 bases and J gave up 5 bases, with 10 bases separating them. As DNA, the CDR3 is TGTGCCAGCAGTAGGCGCACCGATCAGCCCCAGCATTTT. It specifies CASSRRTDQPQHF.

This clone was seen more than once but under ten times. The V gene is TRBV28, the J gene TRBJ1-1; 8 nucleotides line up with TRBD1. The CDR3 extends over 13 amino acids. The J segment lost 11 bases and the V segment lost 7 bases, leaving 12 bases of the junction unmatched. CDR1 is MDHEN, CDR2 SYDVKM, per germline. The CDR3 DNA sequence: TGTGCCAGCACCCTCCCGGACAGGGTGAGGGCTTTCTTT. Translation gives CASTLPDRVRAFF.

The CDR3 bases are TGTGCCAGCAGTCGTAGCGGGATTGTCACAGATACGCAGTATTTT. It is translated as CASSRSGIVTDTQYF. The chain links TRBV6-5 to TRBJ2-3; 8 bases are shared with TRBD2. Looked up from germline, CDR1 is MNHEY and CDR2 is SVGAGI. This CDR3 comprises 15 residues. V trimming: 5 bases; J trimming: 2 bases; junction bases outside the gene matches: 6.